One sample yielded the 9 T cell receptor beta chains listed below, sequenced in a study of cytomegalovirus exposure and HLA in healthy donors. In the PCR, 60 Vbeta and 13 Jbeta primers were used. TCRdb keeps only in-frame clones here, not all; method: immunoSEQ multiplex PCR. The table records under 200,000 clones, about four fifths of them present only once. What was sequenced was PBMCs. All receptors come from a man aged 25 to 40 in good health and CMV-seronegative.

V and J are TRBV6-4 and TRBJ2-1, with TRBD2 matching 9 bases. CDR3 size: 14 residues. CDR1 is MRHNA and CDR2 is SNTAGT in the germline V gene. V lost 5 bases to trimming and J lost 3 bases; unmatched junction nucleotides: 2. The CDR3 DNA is TGTGCCAGCAGTTTTAGCGGGGGCTACAATGAGCAGTTCTTC. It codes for CASSFSGGYNEQFF.

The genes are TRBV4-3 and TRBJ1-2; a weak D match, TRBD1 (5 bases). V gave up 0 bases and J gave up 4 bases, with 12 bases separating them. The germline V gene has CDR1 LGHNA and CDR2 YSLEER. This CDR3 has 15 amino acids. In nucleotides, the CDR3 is TGCGCCAGCAGCCAAGATCTGGGACTCGGCTATGGCTACACCTTC. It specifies CASSQDLGLGYGYTF.

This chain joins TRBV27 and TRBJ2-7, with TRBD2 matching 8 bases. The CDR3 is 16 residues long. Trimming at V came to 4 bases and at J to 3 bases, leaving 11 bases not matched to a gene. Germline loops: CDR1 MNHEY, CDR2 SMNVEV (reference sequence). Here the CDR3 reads CASSSSGLAGVYEQYF. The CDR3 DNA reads TGTGCCAGCAGTTCCTCAGGTCTAGCGGGTGTCTACGAGCAGTACTTC.

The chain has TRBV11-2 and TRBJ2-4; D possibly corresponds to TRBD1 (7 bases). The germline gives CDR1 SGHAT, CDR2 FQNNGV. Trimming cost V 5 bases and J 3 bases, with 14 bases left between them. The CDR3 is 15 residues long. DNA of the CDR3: TGTGCCAGCAGCCTATGGGGGGACAGCAAAAACATTCAGTACTTC. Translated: CASSLWGDSKNIQYF.

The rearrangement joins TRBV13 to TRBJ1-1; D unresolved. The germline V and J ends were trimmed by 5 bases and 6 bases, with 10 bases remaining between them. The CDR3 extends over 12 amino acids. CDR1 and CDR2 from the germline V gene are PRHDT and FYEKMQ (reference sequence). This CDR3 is CASSPEASEAFF. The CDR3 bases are TGTGCCAGCAGCCCCGAGGCCTCTGAAGCTTTCTTT. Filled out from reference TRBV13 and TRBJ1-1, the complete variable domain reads AAGVIQSPRHLIKEKRETATLKCYPIPRHDTVYWYQQGPGQDPQFLISFYEKMQSDKGSIPDRFSAQQFSDYHSELNMSSLELGDSALYFCASSPEASEAFFGQGTRLTVV.

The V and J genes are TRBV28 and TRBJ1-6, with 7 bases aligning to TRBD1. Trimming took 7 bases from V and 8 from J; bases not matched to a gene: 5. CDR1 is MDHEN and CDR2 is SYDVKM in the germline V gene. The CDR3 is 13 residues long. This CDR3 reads CASILTGDSPLHF. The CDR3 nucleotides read TGTGCCAGCATCTTAACAGGGGATTCACCCCTCCACTTT. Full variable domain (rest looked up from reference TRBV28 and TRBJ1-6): DVKVTQSSRYLVKRTGEKVFLECVQDMDHENMFWYRQDPGLGLRLIYFSYDVKMKEKGDIPEGYSVSREKKERFSLILESASTNQTSMYLCASILTGDSPLHFGNGTRLTVT.

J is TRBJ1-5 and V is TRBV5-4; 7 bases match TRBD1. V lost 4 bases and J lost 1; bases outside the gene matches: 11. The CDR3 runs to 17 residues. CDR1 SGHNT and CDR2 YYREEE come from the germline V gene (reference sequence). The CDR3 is CASSVGTARVSNQPQHF. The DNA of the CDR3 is TGTGCCAGCAGCGTAGGGACAGCTAGGGTAAGCAATCAGCCCCAGCATTTT. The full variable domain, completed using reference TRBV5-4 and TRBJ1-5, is ETGVTQSPTHLIKTRGQQVTLRCSSQSGHNTVSWYQQALGQGPQFIFQYYREEENGRGNFPPRFSGLQFPNYSSELNVNALELDDSALYLCASSVGTARVSNQPQHFGDGTRLSIL.

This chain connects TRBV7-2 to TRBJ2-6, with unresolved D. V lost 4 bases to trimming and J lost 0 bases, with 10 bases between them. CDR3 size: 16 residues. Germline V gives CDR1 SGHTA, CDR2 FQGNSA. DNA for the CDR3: TGTGCCAGCAGCTCTGACTCCCCCTCTGGGGCCAACGTCCTGACTTTC. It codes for CASSSDSPSGANVLTF.

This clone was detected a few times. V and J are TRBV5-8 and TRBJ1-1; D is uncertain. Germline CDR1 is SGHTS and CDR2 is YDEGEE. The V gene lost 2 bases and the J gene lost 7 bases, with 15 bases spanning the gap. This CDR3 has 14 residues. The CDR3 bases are TGTGCCAGCAGCTTCTTAGGGAGTCGGGATGAAGCTTTCTTT. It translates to CASSFLGSRDEAFF.